The rows below give T cell receptor beta chains drawn from one sample of a study of neoadjuvant anti-PD-1 for oral cavity cancer. Sequenced by immunoSEQ multiplex PCR; TCRdb stores in-frame clones only, minus some. In the table there are more than 11,000 clones, roughly two thirds of which are singletons. The sample was PBMCs, taken after nivolumab (anti-PD-1) treatment. These receptors all come from a person aged 35-79 years with oral cavity squamous cell carcinoma. Each CDR3 is given with its conserved first and last residue. Each record gives: J gene, D gene, CDR3 length, clone size, V gene, CDR3 protein, CDR3 DNA. A D gene is named only where the DNA matches it firmly. Expanded clones get a size class; other rows say once, few or many, or leave the size out.

TRBJ2-1	.	13	.	TRBV6-1	CASSPIPYNEQFF	TGTGCCAGCAGTCCCATCCCCTACAATGAGCAGTTCTTC
TRBJ2-7	.	13	.	TRBV29-1	CSVEAQGAYEQYF	TGCAGCGTTGAAGCACAGGGCGCCTACGAGCAGTACTTC
TRBJ2-3	.	15	few	TRBV7-9	CASSLASEYTDTQYF	TGTGCCAGCAGCTTAGCGTCAGAGTACACAGATACGCAGTATTTT
TRBJ2-6	.	15	.	TRBV7-3	CASSLGASGANVLTF	TGTGCCAGCAGCTTAGGGGCCTCTGGGGCCAACGTCCTGACTTTC
TRBJ2-7	.	13	.	TRBV19	CASSEGAGYEQYF	TGTGCCAGTAGTGAAGGGGCTGGCTACGAGCAGTACTTC
TRBJ2-7	TRBD2	17	once	TRBV9	CASTLLQSGRASYEQYF	TGTGCCAGCACCCTTCTCCAAAGCGGGAGGGCCTCTTACGAGCAGTACTTC
TRBJ1-2	.	13	few	TRBV18	CASSPREGGGYTF	TGTGCCAGCTCACCACGGGAGGGCGGTGGCTACACCTTC
TRBJ2-1	TRBD2	17	.	TRBV9	CASSVVASGRSYNEQFF	TGTGCCAGCAGCGTAGTGGCTAGCGGGAGGTCCTACAATGAGCAGTTCTTC
TRBJ2-7	TRBD1	14	.	TRBV6-1	CASSLRDRVNEQYF	TGTGCCAGCAGCCTCCGGGACAGGGTCAACGAGCAGTACTTC
TRBJ2-2	.	13	few	TRBV10-3	CAAWGDSTGELFF	TGTGCCGCTTGGGGGGATAGCACCGGGGAGCTGTTTTTT
TRBJ2-1	TRBD1	14	.	TRBV5-1	CASSWGQAANEQFF	TGCGCCAGCAGCTGGGGACAGGCGGCTAATGAGCAGTTCTTC
TRBJ2-7	.	12	few	TRBV5-4	CASSRNSYEQYF	TGTGCCAGCAGCCGGAATTCCTACGAGCAGTACTTC
TRBJ2-1	.	14	.	TRBV6-1	CASSERGVNNEQFF	TGTGCCAGCAGTGAGAGAGGAGTTAACAATGAGCAGTTCTTC
TRBJ1-2	TRBD1	19	once	TRBV4-1	CASSHSNRDRGRKNYGYTF	TGCGCCAGCAGCCATTCGAACAGGGACAGGGGGCGAAAGAACTATGGCTACACCTTC
TRBJ2-3	TRBD1	15	.	TRBV6-5	CASSRGQGATDTQYF	TGTGCCAGCAGTCGGGGACAGGGGGCCACAGATACGCAGTATTTT
TRBJ1-5	.	14	.	TRBV7-9	CASSSEGSNQPQHF	TGTGCCAGCAGCTCCGAGGGTAGCAATCAGCCCCAGCATTTT
TRBJ2-7	TRBD2	18	.	TRBV27	CASRNYGVGLAGNDEQYF	TGTGCCAGCAGAAATTATGGGGTAGGACTAGCGGGAAACGACGAGCAGTACTTC
TRBJ2-3	TRBD1	15	.	TRBV5-1	CASSATGVGTDTQYF	TGCGCCAGCAGCGCTACAGGGGTTGGCACAGATACGCAGTATTTT
TRBJ2-7	.	15	once	TRBV2	CASRETTYFSYEQYF	TGTGCCAGCAGAGAAACGACTTACTTTTCCTACGAGCAGTACTTC
TRBJ2-1	.	14	.	TRBV4-1	CATREGEGNNEQFF	TGCGCCACACGTGAGGGGGAGGGTAACAATGAGCAGTTCTTC
TRBJ2-7	.	12	few	TRBV25-1	CASSESEGEQYF	TGTGCCAGCAGTGAATCCGAGGGCGAGCAGTACTTC
TRBJ2-7	.	18	.	TRBV4-1	CASSQDGRRGGQATQQYF	TGCGCCAGCAGCCAAGATGGGCGACGGGGGGGACAGGCTACGCAGCAGTACTTC
TRBJ2-3	.	13	.	TRBV27	CASSFLETDTQYF	TGTGCCAGCAGTTTCCTAGAGACAGATACGCAGTATTTT
TRBJ2-1	.	15	.	TRBV27	CASSLSRPLNNEQFF	TGTGCCAGCAGTTTATCGAGGCCTCTAAACAATGAGCAGTTCTTC
TRBJ2-7	TRBD2	17	.	TRBV5-1	CASSLGLAGGRSYEQYF	TGCGCCAGCAGCTTGGGACTAGCGGGAGGGCGATCCTACGAGCAGTACTTC
TRBJ2-5	.	15	few	TRBV9	CASSAWGVHQETQYF	TGTGCCAGCAGCGCATGGGGAGTCCATCAAGAGACCCAGTACTTC
TRBJ1-2	.	13	few	TRBV28	CASSFQPNYGYTF	TGTGCCAGCAGTTTTCAGCCCAACTATGGCTACACCTTC
TRBJ1-2	.	14	.	TRBV2	CASSALQIAGGYTF	TGTGCCAGCAGTGCCTTGCAGATAGCGGGCGGCTACACCTTC
TRBJ2-7	.	14	.	TRBV6-5	CASSPAPSGYEQYF	TGTGCCAGCAGCCCGGCGCCCTCGGGCTACGAGCAGTACTTC
TRBJ2-2	TRBD2	16	.	TRBV27	CASSPLAGGETGELFF	TGTGCCAGCAGTCCACTAGCGGGAGGTGAGACCGGGGAGCTGTTTTTT
TRBJ2-1	TRBD2	14	.	TRBV7-9	CASSLELAANEQFF	TGTGCCAGCAGCTTAGAACTAGCGGCCAATGAGCAGTTCTTC
TRBJ2-7	TRBD2	18	.	TRBV10-3	CAISRTPPTSGSSYEQYF	TGTGCCATCAGTCGTACCCCCCCAACTAGCGGGAGCTCCTACGAGCAGTACTTC
TRBJ1-1	TRBD1	15	.	TRBV18	CASSPLQGGLAEAFF	TGTGCCAGCTCACCATTACAGGGGGGTTTGGCTGAAGCTTTCTTT
TRBJ1-5	.	16	.	TRBV5-8	CASSLGTARSNQPQHF	TGTGCCAGCAGCTTGGGGACAGCGAGGAGCAATCAGCCCCAGCATTTT
TRBJ2-5	TRBD2	15	.	TRBV28	CASSLSLAGVQTQYF	TGTGCCAGCAGTTTGTCCCTAGCGGGAGTTCAGACCCAGTACTTC
TRBJ2-7	.	13	.	TRBV11-2	CASSDGPLYEQYF	TGTGCCAGCAGCGATGGGCCCCTCTACGAGCAGTACTTC
TRBJ1-2	TRBD1	15	.	TRBV28	CASSYPDRPNYGYTF	TGTGCCAGCAGCTACCCGGACAGGCCAAACTATGGCTACACCTTC
TRBJ2-1	TRBD2	14	few	TRBV23-1	CASRLGREFNEQFF	TGCGCCAGCAGACTCGGGCGGGAGTTCAATGAGCAGTTCTTC
TRBJ2-5	.	12	.	TRBV5-4	CASSLVPETQYF	TGTGCCAGCAGCTTAGTCCCCGAGACCCAGTACTTC
TRBJ2-1	.	13	.	TRBV12-5	CASGLAGAGALFF	TGTGCTAGTGGTTTGGCAGGGGCGGGAGCGCTGTTCTTC
TRBJ2-7	TRBD1	16	.	TRBV7-8	CASSLGSGTAYYEQYF	TGTGCCAGCAGCTTAGGTTCCGGGACAGCCTACTACGAGCAGTACTTC
TRBJ2-1	.	13	.	TRBV5-6	CASSSVLLNEQFF	TGTGCCAGCAGCTCAGTGCTCCTAAATGAGCAGTTCTTC
TRBJ2-5	.	14	.	TRBV4-2	CASSQDSGGKTQYF	TGTGCCAGCAGCCAAGATTCGGGGGGCAAGACCCAGTACTTC
TRBJ2-7	.	13	.	TRBV30	CAWSSDPRNEQYF	TGTGCCTGGAGTTCGGACCCGCGGAACGAGCAGTACTTC
TRBJ1-3	TRBD1	15	.	TRBV9	CASSGGGGTGNTIYF	TGTGCCAGCAGCGGGGGAGGGGGCACTGGAAACACCATATATTTT
TRBJ2-7	.	13	.	TRBV19	CASSSVYAYEQYF	TGTGCCAGTAGTTCGGTCTACGCCTACGAGCAGTACTTC
TRBJ1-3	.	15	.	TRBV6-6	CASSYLADGRNTIYF	TGTGCCAGCAGTTACCTCGCGGACGGGAGAAACACCATATATTTT
TRBJ1-1	TRBD1	14	few	TRBV15	CATTDRDRASEAFF	TGTGCCACCACCGACCGGGACAGGGCCAGTGAAGCTTTCTTT
TRBJ1-1	TRBD1	12	.	TRBV28	CASRIGTAEAFF	TGTGCCAGCAGAATAGGGACAGCTGAAGCTTTCTTT
TRBJ2-7	.	13	.	TRBV11-2	CASSPGRFGEQYF	TGTGCCAGCAGCCCGGGCCGATTTGGAGAGCAGTACTTC
TRBJ1-1	.	13	.	TRBV29-1	CSAAGSLNTEAFF	TGCAGCGCCGCCGGTTCTTTAAACACTGAAGCTTTCTTT
TRBJ2-2	TRBD1	16	.	TRBV5-5	CASSLERQGGTGELFF	TGTGCCAGCAGCTTGGAGAGACAGGGCGGCACCGGGGAGCTGTTTTTT